These 9 T cell receptor beta chains share one sample of origin, sequenced in a study of cytomegalovirus exposure and HLA in healthy donors. PCR involved 60 Vbeta and 13 Jbeta primers. TCRdb's table, derived via immunoSEQ multiplex PCR, lists solely in-frame clones and lacks some. This table lists 100,000 to 150,000 clones. Sequenced: PBMCs. The receptor source for this set is a woman between 40 and 50 years old in good health and CMV-seronegative.

The rearrangement uses TRBV5-6 and TRBJ2-5, with D unresolved. Trimming removed 6 bases at V and 5 bases at J, with 8 bases between. The germline V gene encodes CDR1 SGHDT and CDR2 YYEEEE. The CDR3 runs 11 residues. The CDR3 nucleotides read TGTGCCAGCACCTTTCGGGAGACCCAGTACTTC. It codes for CASTFRETQYF.

This sequence joins TRBV7-2 and TRBJ1-1, with a possible D match to TRBD1 (5 bases). Per germline, CDR1 SGHTA and CDR2 FQGNSA. CDR3 size: 15 residues. Trimming took off 2 bases at V and 0 bases at J, with 10 bases between the two ends. The CDR3 here is CASSLQGGMNTEAFF. DNA for the CDR3: TGTGCCAGCAGCTTACAGGGTGGGATGAACACTGAAGCTTTCTTT.

The chain carries TRBV7-2 and TRBJ1-2, with D possibly matching TRBD1 (6 bases). Between the trimmed V and J ends, which lost 5 bases and 3 bases, there was a span of 19 bases. The CDR3 loop spans 16 amino acids. Germline V gene data show CDR1 as SGHTA and CDR2 as FQGNSA. DNA of the CDR3: TGTGCCAGCAGCCCAGGGGTATGGACGACGGACTATGGCTACACCTTC. Its protein product is CASSPGVWTTDYGYTF.

With respect to this clone: Distinct nucleotide sequences in the sample also encode this CDR3. This rearrangement joins TRBV5-6 to TRBJ1-3; D possibly corresponds to TRBD1 (6 bases). Germline CDR1 reads SGHDT; CDR2 reads YYEEEE. The CDR3 runs 14 residues. Trimming shortened V by 4 bases and J by 0 bases, and 8 bases separated the two germline ends. This CDR3 reads CASSLGGSGNTIYF. The CDR3 nucleotides are TGTGCCAGCAGCCTAGGGGGCTCTGGAAACACCATATATTTT.

The chain uses TRBV28 and TRBJ2-1; maybe TRBD1 (6 bases). V dropped 5 bases and J dropped 5 bases, with 13 bases sitting between them. Germline V lookup: CDR1 MDHEN, CDR2 SYDVKM. The length of the CDR3 is 14 residues. CDR3 sequence: CASSPPGVHNEQFF. CDR3 DNA: TGTGCCAGCAGTCCGCCAGGGGTCCACAATGAGCAGTTCTTC.

The V and J genes are TRBV19 and TRBJ1-4; D unresolved. Trimming removed 6 bases at V and 8 bases at J, with 10 bases between. The CDR3 has 12 amino acids. Germline V gives CDR1 LNHDA, CDR2 SQIVND (reference sequence). CDR3 bases: TGTGCCAGTAGGACCGGGGTGGAAAAACTGTTTTTT. It specifies CASRTGVEKLFF.

This chain uses TRBV7-2 with TRBJ2-3, with D hard to call. The V gene lost 2 bases and the J gene lost 4 bases, with 10 bases spanning the gap. Germline V gene data show CDR1 as SGHTA and CDR2 as FQGNSA. CDR3 length equals 14 residues. The DNA for the CDR3 is TGTGCCAGCAGCTTAAACCAGGCTGCAGATACGCAGTATTTT. Amino acids: CASSLNQAADTQYF.

The J gene is TRBJ1-2, the V gene TRBV5-1; possibly TRBD1 for D (6 bases). The V gene lost 6 bases and the J gene lost 6 bases, with 18 bases spanning the gap. This CDR3 is built from 14 residues. From germline, CDR1 is SGHRS and CDR2 YFSETQ. The CDR3 coding sequence is TGCGCCAGCACACCCCTCTCAGGGGCGGATGGCTACACCTTC. This gives the protein CASTPLSGADGYTF.

This chain joins TRBV5-1 and TRBJ1-1; 8 positions match TRBD1. The trim removed 0 bases at V and 11 bases at J, leaving 6 bases unmatched. CDR1 and CDR2 from the germline V gene are SGHRS and YFSETQ. CDR3 length equals 13 residues. CDR3 in DNA: TGCGCCAGCAGCTTGGGGTCAGGGGGCCGGGCTTTCTTT. Its translation is CASSLGSGGRAFF.